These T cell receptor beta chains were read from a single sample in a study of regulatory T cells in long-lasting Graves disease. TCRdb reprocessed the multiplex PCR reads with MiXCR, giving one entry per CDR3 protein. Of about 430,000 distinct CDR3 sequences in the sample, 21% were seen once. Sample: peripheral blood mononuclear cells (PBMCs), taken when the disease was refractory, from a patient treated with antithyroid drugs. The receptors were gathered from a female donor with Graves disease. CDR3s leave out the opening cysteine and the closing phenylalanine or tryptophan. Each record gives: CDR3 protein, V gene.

ASSDPQLSTNEKLF,TRBV25-1
ASSLPGNEQY,TRBV28
ASSEGQSYTEAF,TRBV18
ASSLEGAGYT,TRBV5-1
ASSMVAIGEQY,TRBV19
ASSLGREPYNEQF,TRBV11-2
ASSLTGSVHEQY,TRBV5-1
ASSPPPAAGGPLLEQY,TRBV27
ASSQVGTSSYNEQF,TRBV14
ASSGTRQGSGNTIY,TRBV18
ASGRAGEQF,TRBV24-1
ASSLGGRSPSTNEQF,TRBV13
ASSLFSTSTDTQY,TRBV7-3
ASSLGQPQH,TRBV28
ASGSTGGGGETQY,TRBV28
ASSDLVGNQPQH,TRBV6-1
ASSFRGLAGETQY,TRBV28
ASSGEQGIYGYT,TRBV28
ASSYGTSGKRYGYEQY,TRBV7-8
ASSRKWESSYGQY,TRBV5-4
ASSLTGAGITEAF,TRBV19
ASSFGHFTKYSNQPQH,TRBV28
ASSLSLTTDTQY,TRBV12-3/TRBV12-4
ASAPSGLGSHNEQF,TRBV27
ASTPPSGRSSYEQY,TRBV7-2
ASSYLAGVETQY,TRBV6-5
ASRMKGVYEQY,TRBV28
ASSYSTGGSNQPQH,TRBV6-5
ASSLGQGDEQY,TRBV28
SAKNLGYT,TRBV20-1
ASSYRSNRVPYEQY,TRBV12-3/TRBV12-4
ASSWGQNSYEQY,TRBV27
ASGRTGGYEQY,TRBV6-1
ASSLRQGKWEQY,TRBV28
ASSLGLGTTYEQY,TRBV13
ASSYTRGRETQY,TRBV6-2/TRBV6-3
SWTGGLVEETQY,TRBV20-1
ATSDYRTSRGGVTGELF,TRBV24-1
ASSSQGARETQY,TRBV5-4